This TCR beta chain was observed in a study of CD8+ T cells in alopecia areata. The CDR3 consists of 13 residues. V was pared by 4 bases and J by 5 bases, with 12 bases between. Germline assignment: CDR1 SGHRS and CDR2 YFSETQ. Following RNA extraction, reverse transcription yielded cDNA that acted as the sequencing template. Using immunoSEQ multiplex PCR, the repertoire was profiled, and TCRdb retains in-frame clones only, with some absent. The sample has about 210,000 clones, roughly two fifths seen once. Treatment denoted: oral pan-JAK inhibitor, 5-10 mg twice daily. The clonotype comes from a human donor with alopecia areata. Here the sequenced sample was CD4+ T cells sorted from blood, taken at approximately week 30, from a patient treated with tofacitinib. The chain has TRBV5-1 and TRBJ2-5; tentatively, D is TRBD1 or TRBD2 (5 bases each). CDR3 nucleotides: TGCGCCAGCAGCGCCGGGACGGCGGAGACCCAGTACTTC. Its translation: CASSAGTAETQYF. Combining the CDR3 with reference TRBV5-1 and TRBJ2-5 gives the whole variable domain KAGVTQTPRYLIKTRGQQVTLSCSPISGHRSVSWYQQTPGQGLQFLFEYFSETQRNKGNFPGRFSGRQFSNSRSEMNVSTLELGDSALYLCASSAGTAETQYFGPGTRLLVL.